The rows below give T cell receptor beta chains drawn from one sample of a study of cytomegalovirus exposure and HLA in healthy donors. Sequencing was performed with immunoSEQ multiplex PCR; in TCRdb, only in-frame clones are kept and a portion is missing. The table shows fewer than 400,000 clones, with roughly 89% occurring only once. Input material: PBMCs. The receptor source for this set is a woman younger than 30 in good health and CMV-seronegative. The CDR3 runs from the conserved cysteine through the conserved F or W. Fields, in order: CDR3 protein, CDR3 DNA, J gene, clone size, D gene, V gene. A D gene is named only where the DNA matches it firmly. Not all rows give a size; the values are once, few, many and, for expanded clones, a class.

CDR3aa: CASSYRWTGITEAFF
CDR3nt: TGTGCCAGCAGTTACCGGTGGACAGGGATCACTGAAGCTTTCTTT
j_gene: TRBJ1-1
abundance: once
d_gene: TRBD1
v_gene: TRBV6-5

CDR3aa: CASSLRTGPAYEQYF
CDR3nt: TGTGCCAGCAGTTTAAGGACAGGGCCGGCCTACGAGCAGTACTTC
j_gene: TRBJ2-7
abundance: -
d_gene: TRBD1
v_gene: TRBV28

CDR3aa: CASSPGMARGREQPQHF
CDR3nt: TGCGCCAGCAGCCCGGGAATGGCCAGGGGGCGAGAACAGCCCCAGCATTTT
j_gene: TRBJ1-5
abundance: -
d_gene: TRBD1
v_gene: TRBV4-1

CDR3aa: CASSPRGIGYTF
CDR3nt: TGTGCCAGCAGCCCCCGGGGGATAGGCTACACCTTC
j_gene: TRBJ1-2
abundance: -
d_gene: -
v_gene: TRBV28

CDR3aa: CASSSPRGAYNEQFF
CDR3nt: TGTGCCAGCAGCTCGCCCAGGGGGGCCTACAATGAGCAGTTCTTC
j_gene: TRBJ2-1
abundance: -
d_gene: -
v_gene: TRBV7-3

CDR3aa: CASEGLAGHEQFF
CDR3nt: TGTGCCAGTGAGGGACTAGCGGGACACGAGCAGTTCTTC
j_gene: TRBJ2-1
abundance: -
d_gene: TRBD2
v_gene: TRBV28

CDR3aa: CASSRTGVSYEQYF
CDR3nt: TGTGCCAGCAGCCGAACAGGGGTCTCCTACGAGCAGTACTTC
j_gene: TRBJ2-7
abundance: once
d_gene: TRBD1
v_gene: TRBV7-2

CDR3aa: CASSLQGKLDTEAFF
CDR3nt: TGTGCCAGCAGTTTACAGGGCAAGCTGGACACTGAAGCTTTCTTT
j_gene: TRBJ1-1
abundance: -
d_gene: -
v_gene: TRBV6-5

CDR3aa: CATGRAVSYNEQFF
CDR3nt: TGCGCCACCGGGAGGGCAGTTTCCTACAATGAGCAGTTCTTC
j_gene: TRBJ2-1
abundance: -
d_gene: TRBD2
v_gene: TRBV5-1

CDR3aa: CASSPPRTGGNTEAFF
CDR3nt: TGCGCCAGCAGCCCCCCCCGGACAGGGGGGAACACTGAAGCTTTCTTT
j_gene: TRBJ1-1
abundance: -
d_gene: TRBD1
v_gene: TRBV5-1

CDR3aa: CASRLGRNTGELFF
CDR3nt: TGTGCCAGCCGGTTAGGGAGGAACACCGGGGAGCTGTTTTTT
j_gene: TRBJ2-2
abundance: -
d_gene: -
v_gene: TRBV7-3

CDR3aa: CASSLEGTGGEKLFF
CDR3nt: TGCGCCAGCAGCTTGGAAGGGACAGGGGGCGAAAAACTGTTTTTT
j_gene: TRBJ1-4
abundance: -
d_gene: TRBD1
v_gene: TRBV5-1

CDR3aa: CASRAQGGPSTDFYEQYF
CDR3nt: TGTGCAAGTCGCGCCCAGGGGGGACCATCCACCGACTTCTACGAGCAGTACTTC
j_gene: TRBJ2-7
abundance: -
d_gene: -
v_gene: TRBV12-2

CDR3aa: CASSPPSPADTQYF
CDR3nt: TGTGCCAGCTCACCACCGTCCCCCGCAGATACGCAGTATTTT
j_gene: TRBJ2-3
abundance: once
d_gene: -
v_gene: TRBV18

CDR3aa: CASSVDEQFF
CDR3nt: TGTGCCAGCAGTGTAGATGAGCAGTTCTTC
j_gene: TRBJ2-1
abundance: -
d_gene: -
v_gene: TRBV2

CDR3aa: CASSSDLAWEQYF
CDR3nt: TGTGCCAGCAGCTCAGACTTAGCGTGGGAGCAGTACTTC
j_gene: TRBJ2-7
abundance: -
d_gene: -
v_gene: TRBV7-2

CDR3aa: CASSNPRQGITGELFF
CDR3nt: TGTGCCAGCAGTAACCCTCGACAGGGAATAACCGGGGAGCTGTTTTTT
j_gene: TRBJ2-2
abundance: few
d_gene: TRBD1
v_gene: TRBV5-4

CDR3aa: CASSLVAGLDEQFF
CDR3nt: TGCGCCAGCAGCTTGGTGGCGGGCCTCGATGAGCAGTTCTTC
j_gene: TRBJ2-1
abundance: once
d_gene: -
v_gene: TRBV5-1

CDR3aa: CASNARLAGSTDTQYF
CDR3nt: TGTGCCAGCAACGCGAGACTAGCGGGTTCCACAGATACGCAGTATTTT
j_gene: TRBJ2-3
abundance: once
d_gene: TRBD2
v_gene: TRBV27

CDR3aa: CASSSTYEQYF
CDR3nt: TGTGCCAGCAGTTCCACCTACGAGCAGTACTTC
j_gene: TRBJ2-7
abundance: few
d_gene: -
v_gene: TRBV28

CDR3aa: CASSLGQTGNTIYF
CDR3nt: TGCGCCAGCAGCCTGGGACAAACAGGAAACACCATATATTTT
j_gene: TRBJ1-3
abundance: -
d_gene: -
v_gene: TRBV5-1

CDR3aa: CASSLTSGRTGEQFF
CDR3nt: TGTGCCAGCAGCTTAACTAGCGGGAGGACGGGCGAGCAGTTCTTC
j_gene: TRBJ2-1
abundance: -
d_gene: TRBD2
v_gene: TRBV7-8

CDR3aa: CASSQGQETQYF
CDR3nt: TGTGCCAGCAGTCAGGGTCAGGAGACCCAGTACTTC
j_gene: TRBJ2-5
abundance: -
d_gene: -
v_gene: TRBV6-5

CDR3aa: CASSPGLAGDDEQFF
CDR3nt: TGTGCCAGCAGCCCGGGACTAGCGGGAGATGATGAGCAGTTCTTC
j_gene: TRBJ2-1
abundance: -
d_gene: TRBD2
v_gene: TRBV6-6